The 32 T cell receptor beta chains below were found in one sample sequenced in a study of blood T cell repertoires in COVID-19. Here immunoSEQ multiplex PCR was the method, and the copy in TCRdb shows in-frame clones only, minus some. Among approximately 150,000 clones listed, about 88% were seen once. The material sequenced was peripheral blood. All receptors come from a man aged 40-49 years with acute or convalescent COVID-19.

The rearrangement joins TRBV5-1 to TRBJ1-3; D unresolved. The CDR3 runs 14 residues. Germline V lookup: CDR1 SGHRS, CDR2 YFSETQ. V was clipped by 1 base and J by 0 bases, with 5 bases between them. DNA for the CDR3: TGCGCCAGCAGCTTGTCGGGCTCTGGAAACACCATATATTTT. As protein: CASSLSGSGNTIYF. The complete variable domain, with remaining parts taken from reference TRBV5-1 and TRBJ1-3, reads KAGVTQTPRYLIKTRGQQVTLSCSPISGHRSVSWYQQTPGQGLQFLFEYFSETQRNKGNFPGRFSGRQFSNSRSEMNVSTLELGDSALYLCASSLSGSGNTIYFGEGSWLTVV.

CDR3 sequence reads: CATSRVTGREETQYF. In nucleotides, the CDR3 is TGTGCCACCAGCAGAGTAACAGGGAGAGAAGAGACCCAGTACTTC. The rearrangement links TRBV15 to TRBJ2-5, with D maybe TRBD1 (6 bases). CDR1 and CDR2 (germline): LNHNV, YYDKDF (reference sequence). Trimming stripped 1 base from V and 3 bases from J, with 12 bases between. The CDR3 runs 15 residues.

The rearrangement uses TRBV7-6 and TRBJ1-1; 8 bases line up with TRBD1. The V segment lost 3 bases and the J segment 4 bases; nucleotides outside the gene matches: 4. Per the germline V gene, CDR1 is SGHVS and CDR2 is FNYEAQ. This CDR3 contains 14 residues. The CDR3 sequence is CASSFRQGTTEAFF. In DNA, the CDR3 is TGTGCCAGCAGCTTCAGACAGGGGACCACTGAAGCTTTCTTT.

This chain uses TRBV11-2 with TRBJ1-1; 7 nucleotides agree with TRBD1. CDR1 and CDR2 (germline): SGHAT, FQNNGV. V lost 4 bases and J lost 4; bases outside the gene matches: 0. The CDR3 consists of 12 residues. CDR3 loop: CASSSGGTEAFF. CDR3 sequence (DNA): TGTGCCAGCAGCTCAGGGGGCACTGAAGCTTTCTTT.

The gene calls are TRBV5-1 and TRBJ2-5; a possible D gene is TRBD1 (6 bases). V dropped 0 bases and J dropped 2 bases, with 11 bases sitting between them. The germline CDR1 and CDR2 sequences are SGHRS and YFSETQ. The CDR3 spans 15 residues. The CDR3 loop is CASSLGADRQETQYF. The CDR3 bases are TGCGCCAGCAGCTTGGGGGCGGACAGACAAGAGACCCAGTACTTC.

The gene calls are TRBV6-5 and TRBJ1-2; TRBD1 might be the D (5 bases). The length of the CDR3 is 15 residues. CDR1 and CDR2 (germline): MNHEY, SVGAGI. The V gene lost 2 bases and the J gene lost 4 bases, with 14 bases spanning the gap. This chain's CDR3 is CASSYGGVGRYGYTF. The CDR3, as DNA: TGTGCCAGCAGTTACGGGGGGGTCGGTCGCTATGGCTACACCTTC.

The chain has TRBV19 and TRBJ2-2, with 12 bases matching TRBD1. After removal of 9 bases from V and 0 bases from J, the junction contained 2 bases not matched to a gene. There are 15 residues in the CDR3. In germline, CDR1 is LNHDA, CDR2 SQIVND (reference sequence). The CDR3 loop reads CASGTGGANTGELFF. DNA for the CDR3: TGTGCCAGCGGGACAGGGGGCGCGAACACCGGGGAGCTGTTTTTT.

This clone appeared once. V and J are TRBV4-1 and TRBJ2-5; weak D call: TRBD1 (5 bases). The V gene lost 1 base and the J gene lost 3 bases, with 12 bases spanning the gap. The CDR3 is 15 residues long. Per germline, CDR1 MGHRA and CDR2 YSYEKL. The CDR3 reads CASSQGIREEETQYF. The CDR3 DNA reads as TGCGCCAGCAGCCAAGGTATCAGGGAAGAAGAGACCCAGTACTTC.

V usage is TRBV7-9 and J usage is TRBJ1-6; D is ambiguous. Per germline, CDR1 SEHNR and CDR2 FQNEAQ (reference sequence). The CDR3 consists of 12 residues. V was clipped by 4 bases and J by 12 bases, with 10 bases between them. CDR3: CASSSPTGPLHF. The CDR3 DNA follows: TGTGCCAGCAGCTCTCCGACGGGACCCCTCCACTTT.

The rearrangement joins TRBV9 to TRBJ1-4; D unresolved. Germline CDR1 reads SGDLS; CDR2 reads YYNGEE. V lost 3 bases and J lost 0, with 9 bases in between. This CDR3 spans 15 amino acids. CDR3 nucleotides: TGTGCCAGCAGCGACAGTCCCTCAACTAATGAAAAACTGTTTTTT. Protein sequence: CASSDSPSTNEKLFF.

The V gene is TRBV9, the J gene TRBJ1-1, with D maybe TRBD1 (5 bases). Germline lookup yields CDR1 SGDLS and CDR2 YYNGEE. Trimming cost V 0 bases and J 4 bases, with 10 bases left between them. This CDR3 spans 14 amino acids. The CDR3 DNA is TGTGCCAGCAGCGTAGCGCAGGGTTCCACTGAAGCTTTCTTT. Translated: CASSVAQGSTEAFF.

J is TRBJ1-6 and V is TRBV5-4; no clear D. V was cut by 0 bases and J by 8 bases, with 6 bases left in between. CDR1 SGHNT and CDR2 YYREEE come from the germline V gene (reference sequence). The CDR3 consists of 13 residues. Written as DNA, the CDR3 is TGTGCCAGCAGCTTGGTTTCTGATTCACCCCTCCACTTT. It encodes CASSLVSDSPLHF.

This chain uses TRBV5-1 with TRBJ2-3; 11 bases agree with TRBD2. Losses at the gene ends were 4 bases for V and 0 bases for J; bases not matched to a gene: 7. The CDR3 is 17 residues long. Per germline, CDR1 SGHRS and CDR2 YFSETQ. The CDR3 loop is CASSSGLAGSSTDTQYF. In nucleotides, the CDR3 is TGCGCCAGCAGCAGCGGACTAGCGGGTTCTAGCACAGATACGCAGTATTTT.

The chain combines TRBV28 with TRBJ1-1; 12 bases map to TRBD1. J was trimmed by 10 bases and V by 7 bases; bases with no gene match: 13. Per the germline V gene, CDR1 is MDHEN and CDR2 is SYDVKM. The CDR3 consists of 15 residues. The CDR3: CASTNYRGTGGTAFF. CDR3 bases: TGTGCCAGCACCAACTATAGGGGGACAGGGGGCACAGCTTTCTTT.

V usage is TRBV7-9 and J usage is TRBJ2-2; maybe TRBD2 (6 bases). V was trimmed by 4 bases and J by 6 bases, leaving 12 bases between them. There are 14 residues in the CDR3. In germline, CDR1 is SEHNR, CDR2 FQNEAQ (reference sequence). The CDR3 nucleotides are TGTGCCAGCAGCTATACTAGCTCCGCCGGGGAGCTGTTTTTT. The encoded protein is CASSYTSSAGELFF. Full variable domain (rest looked up from reference TRBV7-9 and TRBJ2-2): DTGVSQNPRHKITKRGQNVTFRCDPISEHNRLYWYRQTLGQGPEFLTYFQNEAQLEKSRLLSDRFSAERPKGSFSTLEIQRTEQGDSAMYLCASSYTSSAGELFFGEGSRLTVL.

The genes are TRBV4-2 and TRBJ2-7; tentatively, D is TRBD2 (5 bases). Trimming left V 4 bases short and J 2 bases short, with 21 bases between. Germline loops: CDR1 LGHNA, CDR2 YNFKEQ. CDR3 length equals 17 residues. The CDR3 here is CASSRTTTGGNAYEQYF. The CDR3 DNA is TGTGCCAGCAGCCGCACAACAACCGGAGGAAACGCCTACGAGCAGTACTTC.

The chain links TRBV3-1 (or the pseudogene TRBV3-2) to TRBJ2-3, with TRBD2 matching 8 bases. This CDR3 spans 16 amino acids. Germline CDR1 is LGHDT and CDR2 is YNNKEL (reference sequence). V shed 5 bases and J 3 bases; nucleotides not matched to a gene: 10. The CDR3 DNA reads TGTGCCAGCAGCTCCCCGGGACTAGTGGGTACAGATACGCAGTATTTT. It specifies CASSSPGLVGTDTQYF.

The V gene is TRBV3-1 (or the pseudogene TRBV3-2), the J gene TRBJ1-6; 10 nucleotides match TRBD1. Germline lookup yields CDR1 LGHDT and CDR2 YNNKEL (reference sequence). This CDR3 is 18 amino acids long. Germline trimming cut 1 base from V and 5 bases from J; bases unmatched to any gene: 8. DNA for the CDR3: TGTGCCAGCAGCCAAGCGTACGGGACAGGGGCCAATAATTCACCCCTCCACTTT. Translation: CASSQAYGTGANNSPLHF.

The chain recombines TRBV6-6 with TRBJ1-3, with a tentative D call TRBD1 (6 bases). The length of the CDR3 is 18 residues. Germline V gene data show CDR1 as MNHNY and CDR2 as SVGAGI (reference sequence). Trimming shortened V by 6 bases and J by 0 bases, and 21 bases separated the two germline ends. In nucleotides, the CDR3 is TGTGCCAGCAGCCGAGGGGGAAAGGGGGTGAGCTCTGGAAACACCATATATTTT. Translated: CASSRGGKGVSSGNTIYF.

This chain links TRBV7-6 with TRBJ1-4; possible D gene TRBD1, 5 bases. The CDR3 is 12 residues long. Trimming took 5 bases from V and 7 from J, leaving 8 bases between them. The V gene's germline CDR1 is SGHVS and CDR2 FNYEAQ. The CDR3 nucleotides read TGTGCCAGCAGCCAGGGTAGTGAAAAACTGTTTTTT. The encoded protein is CASSQGSEKLFF.

The chain couples TRBV28 to TRBJ1-1, with D unresolved. This CDR3 contains 13 residues. The germline CDR1 and CDR2 sequences are MDHEN and SYDVKM. The V gene lost 3 bases and the J gene lost 11 bases, with 16 bases spanning the gap. The CDR3 here is CASSFNIAGGAFF. In nucleotides, the CDR3 is TGTGCCAGCAGTTTCAATATCGCCGGCGGGGCTTTCTTT.

The V and J genes are TRBV5-1 and TRBJ1-1, with 7 positions matching TRBD1. CDR3 size: 14 residues. Germline V lookup: CDR1 SGHRS, CDR2 YFSETQ. V was clipped by 3 bases and J by 8 bases; unmatched bases: 10. In DNA form, the CDR3 reads TGCGCCAGCAGCTGGGGGACAGAAGGTGGGGAAGCTTTCTTT. Translation: CASSWGTEGGEAFF.

J is TRBJ1-2 and V is TRBV4-3, with D perhaps matching TRBD1 (6 bases). V was trimmed by 1 base and J by 3 bases, leaving 12 bases between them. Looked up from germline, CDR1 is LGHNA and CDR2 is YSLEER. The CDR3 consists of 15 residues. The CDR3 bases are TGCGCCAGCAGCCAAGCCAAGGGGGTGTACTATGGCTACACCTTC. Protein sequence: CASSQAKGVYYGYTF.

This rearrangement joins TRBV4-3 to TRBJ2-2; 8 nucleotides match TRBD2. The V and J ends lost 4 bases and 4 bases, in that order; junction bases with no gene match: 5. CDR3 length: 15 residues. Germline CDR1 LGHNA, CDR2 YSLEER. CDR3 amino acids: CASSPGTRGTGELFF. DNA of the CDR3: TGCGCCAGCAGCCCCGGGACTAGAGGCACCGGGGAGCTGTTTTTT.

This chain connects TRBV5-5 to TRBJ1-2, with 8 nucleotides matching TRBD1. This CDR3 is built from 18 residues. J lost 11 bases, V lost 0 bases, and 21 bases had no gene match. Germline values: CDR1 SGHKS, CDR2 YYEKEE (reference sequence). CDR3 bases: TGTGCCAGCAGCTTGGCCGCAGGACAGGGTCAAAGAAGTCGCGGGTACACCTTC. Protein: CASSLAAGQGQRSRGYTF.

The V gene is TRBV18, the J gene TRBJ1-4; D is unclear. The V end lost 1 base, the J end lost 8 bases, and 17 bases lay between the germline ends. CDR1 and CDR2 (germline): KGHSH, LQKENI. The CDR3 sequence is 16 residues long. The CDR3 region is CASSPQPLSGKEKLFF. As DNA, the CDR3 is TGTGCCAGCTCACCACAACCTCTTTCGGGAAAGGAAAAACTGTTTTTT.

A single count supports this clone. The V gene is TRBV7-9, the J gene TRBJ1-4; D possibly corresponds to TRBD1 (5 bases). Trimming took off 0 bases at V and 4 bases at J, with 6 bases between the two ends. Germline-derived CDR1 and CDR2 are SEHNR and FQNEAQ (reference sequence). This CDR3 has 14 amino acids. In DNA form, the CDR3 reads TGTGCCAGCAGCTTAGCAGGGGTTAATGAAAAACTGTTTTTT. It codes for CASSLAGVNEKLFF.

This rearrangement joins TRBV7-8 to TRBJ2-1; 10 nucleotides align to TRBD2. From germline, CDR1 is SGHVS and CDR2 FQNEAQ. This CDR3 is 16 amino acids long. Trimming took 2 bases from V and 8 from J; bases not matched to a gene: 9. The chain's CDR3 is CASSLQLAGMLHEQFF. As DNA, the CDR3 is TGTGCCAGCAGCTTACAACTAGCGGGGATGTTGCATGAGCAGTTCTTC.

V and J are TRBV7-8 and TRBJ1-2, with 8 positions matching TRBD1. Germline CDR1 and CDR2: SGHVS and FQNEAQ. V trimming: 1 base; J trimming: 5 bases; junction bases outside the gene matches: 6. The CDR3 has 15 amino acids. CDR3 nucleotide sequence: TGTGCCAGCAGCTTAGTGCCAGGGGGCGGATATGGCTACACCTTC. This translates into CASSLVPGGGYGYTF. The full variable domain, in which reference TRBV7-8 and TRBJ1-2 provide the parts outside the CDR3, is GAGVSQSPRYKVAKRGQDVALRCDPISGHVSLFWYQQALGQGPEFLTYFQNEAQLDKSGLPSDRFFAERPEGSVSTLKIQRTQQEDSAVYLCASSLVPGGGYGYTFGSGTRLTVV.

The gene calls are TRBV5-4 and TRBJ1-2, with 7 bases fitting TRBD1. Per germline, CDR1 SGHNT and CDR2 YYREEE (reference sequence). The CDR3 contains 15 residues. Trimming took 2 bases from V and 4 from J; bases not matched to a gene: 8. CDR3 sequence reads: CASSFWDRPFYGYTF. The CDR3 DNA reads as TGTGCCAGCAGCTTTTGGGACAGACCCTTCTATGGCTACACCTTC.

The chain is built from TRBV18 and TRBJ2-5; weak D call: TRBD1 (6 bases). Trimming took 4 bases from V and 1 from J, leaving 13 bases between them. CDR1 and CDR2 (germline): KGHSH, LQKENI. This CDR3 spans 15 amino acids. The CDR3 DNA reads TGTGCCAGCTCACGGGCGGACAGCTCCCAAGAGACCCAGTACTTC. Translated, it gives CASSRADSSQETQYF.

The rearrangement links TRBV7-3 to TRBJ2-2; 7 bases agree with TRBD1. Germline CDR1 reads SGHTA; CDR2 reads FQGTGA. CDR3 length: 14 residues. V gave up 4 bases and J gave up 7 bases; unmatched junction bases: 6. The CDR3 DNA sequence: TGTGCCAGCAGCTCTGACAGGGCCCGCGGGGAGCTGTTTTTT. Its translation is CASSSDRARGELFF.